This TCR beta chain was sequenced in a study of cytomegalovirus exposure and HLA in healthy donors (dated by TCRdb to about 2017). Context from the whole study: According to an earlier analysis of a few hundred of the donors, about 179 million T cells yielded over 90 million unique TCR beta sequences and approximately 280 Gb of sequence data. All discovery cohort repertoires had been generated on a single sequencing platform. An earlier analysis of roughly 600 of the donors used high-throughput TCR beta sequencing to judge whether each TCR beta V gene segment behaved as functional or pseudogenic. High-throughput TCR immunosequencing, statistical association of individual TCRs with disease status, and machine learning were combined to predict cytomegalovirus infection status. The number of typed donors differed by locus: about 620-640 for A, B, C, DRB1 and DQB1; roughly 510 for DQA1; 606 for DPA1; and 450 to 480 for DPB1. The genetic ancestry cluster associated with self-reported Caucasian donors included around four fifths of the roughly 390 genotyped donors. In the later analysis, no new phenotypic data were used to find candidate immune exposures; instead, reliance was placed on TCR beta sequences and their occurrence across donors. The study used immunosequencing to profile the T cell repertoires of 670 or so subjects and linked those repertoires to cytomegalovirus serostatus. HLA typing covered class I and class II loci at four-digit resolution. Across approximately 400 genotyped donors of the cohort, an average of roughly 250,000 unique TCR beta nucleotide sequences per donor were sequenced, and roughly 20% of those sequences were non-productive. In a later genetic analysis, genome-wide SNP genotypes for 398 of the 666 donors were used, and that subset was treated as a discovery cohort. Along with the 666-subject first cohort, a separate validation cohort of around 110 different subjects was used. Donor age, sex, ethnicity and CMV serostatus were collected together with the repertoire data. About 310 gigabases of sequencing data and approximately 85 million unique TCR sequences were included in an early release covering about 700 HLA-typed donors. A later analysis re-examined previously published TCR beta repertoires from around 670 donors and added high-resolution HLA genotyping to investigate patterns of TCR occurrence. Several DR-DQ haplotypes were handled as single units for association and clustering because linkage in the cohort was strong. The study aimed to test whether cataloging public T cell receptors could reveal signatures of past pathogen exposure. Points the paper makes about the study in general: A later genetic analysis associated a missense DCLRE1C variant with V-gene and J-gene trimming of TCR beta chains, and an independent cohort replicated the association. In a later genetic analysis, fewer N-insertions in productive TCRs were reported among donors in an Asian-associated ancestry cluster than the roughly 700-donor mean. Linkage disequilibrium might explain the correlated functional status among segregating V segments, but an unknown experimental factor could not be ruled out. Because the 87-base-pair reads could not distinguish some IMGT-functional V segments, including TRBV6-2 and TRBV6-3, those segments were excluded. Approximately 16 rarely observed V segments, including chromosome 9 orphons, were excluded from the earlier analysis of a few hundred of the donors because counts were too low. When HLA alleles, especially DR and DQ, strongly co-occurred, TCR associations were difficult to assign to individual alleles. The study gave a list of 150 to 200 TCR beta chains associated with cytomegalovirus. The only immune exposure information available for the cohort was CMV serostatus. Three of the identified cytomegalovirus-associated TCR beta chains were confirmed in vitro to be specific for cytomegalovirus antigens. According to a later analysis, TCR association rates differed among HLA loci, with DRB1 alleles showing the most associated TCRs and HLA-C alleles showing the fewest. In a later analysis, several top co-occurrence clusters were reported to appear linked to parvovirus B19, influenza, CMV and Epstein-Barr virus. At a false discovery rate of 0.05, a later analysis linked about 17,000 TCR beta sequences to specific HLA alleles. While some public TCRs were present in many individuals, most TCR sequences turned up only very rarely across donors. The authors suggested that the approach could potentially be generalized to other disease states and immunological phenotypes. A further reported finding was that TCR beta sequences accurately predicted the HLA-A and HLA-B alleles for most subjects in the first cohort. In a later analysis, HLA-associated TCR beta chains showed more clonal expansion and lower generation probabilities than non-associated chains that were equally common. In an earlier analysis of around 600 of the donors, most TCR beta V segments appeared in productive rearrangements about 87% or about 30% of the time, broadly matching IMGT annotations. HLA typing was unavailable for some donors at each locus, so association tests used only the typed subset. Roughly uniform sequencing depth across donors was assumed in presence/absence analyses, although this assumption may not hold. Most CMV-associated TCR beta chains appeared to be HLA-restricted in a later analysis, and the HLA associations seemed to be driven largely by CMV exposure. This cohort had only TCR beta chains sequenced, and the lack of alpha or paired-chain data limited which features could be detected. The classifier was reported to diagnose cytomegalovirus status with high specificity and sensitivity in both the original cohort and the validation cohort. A group of highly shared sequence variants was considered likely to be a technical artifact of the sequencing pipeline.

The library came from the immunoSEQ multiplex PCR assay. For the multiplex PCR, a mixture combining 60 forward primers for TCR Vbeta segments and 13 reverse primers for TCR Jbeta segments was used. The CDR3 region of rearranged TCR beta genes was amplified from genomic DNA by a multiplex PCR assay. The Illumina HiSeq System was used to sequence the amplified TCR beta libraries as 87-base-pair reads. Under the source paper's analysis protocol: Across the roughly 700 repertoires, a later analysis counted tens of millions of unique TCR beta chains, approximately 10 million of which were shared by at least two donors. To remove PCR and sequencing errors, raw reads were error-corrected and collapsed into unique sequences using a nearest-neighbor algorithm that merged closely related sequences. CDR3 sequences were aligned to IMGT reference sequences to assign V, D and J gene segments. For a sequence to be retained, at least a six-nucleotide match to both a V gene segment and a J gene segment was required. Rearrangements were called productive when the CDR3 lacked stop codons and stayed in frame with V and J; all others were non-productive. Following IMGT convention, CDR3 was defined as the stretch from the second conserved V-encoded cysteine up to the conserved J-encoded phenylalanine. In an earlier analysis of around 600 of the donors, sequences lacking an unambiguous match to a single V gene segment were excluded. In an earlier analysis of about 590 of the donors, a V segment was called functional when productive rearrangements were above 56.7%, and segregating when the standard deviation between donors exceeded 5%. A statistical classification framework was developed to diagnose cytomegalovirus status using the catalog of TCR beta chain sequences. V and J gene assignment, in a later analysis, came from comparing TCR nucleotide sequences with IMGT/GENE-DB human TR gene sequences. Using the TCRdist pipeline, a later analysis assigned CDR3 sequences along with most-parsimonious VDJ recombination scenarios. In a later analysis, each TCR beta chain was defined by its CDR3 amino acid sequence together with its V-gene family, and reads without a unique V-gene family were excluded. A later analysis removed 450 to 600 highly shared, low-generation-probability nucleotide sequences to deal with suspected cross-contamination and a sequencing artifact. In a later analysis, a clonal expansion index for each public chain was calculated from normalized within-repertoire ranks of inferred template counts. In a later analysis, generation probabilities were computed with a VDJ recombination model fitted to out-of-frame rearrangements, and the resulting probabilities were checked against IGoR. Hypergeometric tests were used in a later analysis to score TCR-TCR, TCR-HLA and TCR-CMV co-occurrence, with a repertoire-size bias correction applied to the TCR pairs. False discovery rates were estimated in a later analysis by permuting HLA or CMV assignments 20 times. In a later analysis, co-occurring TCRs were grouped with DBSCAN, and TCRdist sequence similarity was added when clustering was performed within HLA-allele-positive subsets. For co-occurrence clustering, repertoires with fewer than 30,000 or more than 120,000 public chains were excluded, along with roughly 5 repertoires with anomalous nucleotide sharing. TCRdb limited this immuneACCESS table to in-frame rearrangements with V and J called. A share of clones is missing; checked studies link under half to unresolved V genes, and the rest is unexplained. V and J calls and clone size are those listed in that table; D and trimming were worked out from the DNA. Across this sample there are about 120,000 clones, with approximately 80% seen only once. 1.5% to 2% of the sample rests with the top ten.

The cohort comprised some 700 healthy bone marrow donors. All cohort members were sampled while nominally healthy, although unrecorded immune exposures were likely present. The donor tested CMV seronegative and was one of the 352 seronegative cohort members. Each donor provided a peripheral blood sample, and peripheral blood mononuclear cells were used for TCR beta sequencing. Genomic DNA extraction from the blood cell samples was performed with the Qiagen DNeasy Blood Extraction Kit. At the junction V is shortened by 10 bases and J by 6 bases, with 13 bases in between. The CDR3 runs 13 amino acids, cysteine and phenylalanine included. CDR3 DNA is the only sequence kept; it has 39 bases, read in frame from the first base. The germline V gene (reference sequence) gives CDR1 as LNHDA and CDR2 as SQIVND. Worth noting for this clone: What this receptor recognizes is not known. No clone much larger than this one lies a single base away; base qualities are absent.

Here the chain combines TRBV19 and TRBJ1-6; possibly the D gene is TRBD1, per 5 matching bases. The sample was PBMCs. The receptor was isolated from a man aged 35 to 55 in good health and CMV-seronegative. For the CDR3, the sequence is CATQGRRNSPLHF. The base sequence is TGTGCCACCCAGGGTCGGCGTAATTCACCCCTCCACTTT.